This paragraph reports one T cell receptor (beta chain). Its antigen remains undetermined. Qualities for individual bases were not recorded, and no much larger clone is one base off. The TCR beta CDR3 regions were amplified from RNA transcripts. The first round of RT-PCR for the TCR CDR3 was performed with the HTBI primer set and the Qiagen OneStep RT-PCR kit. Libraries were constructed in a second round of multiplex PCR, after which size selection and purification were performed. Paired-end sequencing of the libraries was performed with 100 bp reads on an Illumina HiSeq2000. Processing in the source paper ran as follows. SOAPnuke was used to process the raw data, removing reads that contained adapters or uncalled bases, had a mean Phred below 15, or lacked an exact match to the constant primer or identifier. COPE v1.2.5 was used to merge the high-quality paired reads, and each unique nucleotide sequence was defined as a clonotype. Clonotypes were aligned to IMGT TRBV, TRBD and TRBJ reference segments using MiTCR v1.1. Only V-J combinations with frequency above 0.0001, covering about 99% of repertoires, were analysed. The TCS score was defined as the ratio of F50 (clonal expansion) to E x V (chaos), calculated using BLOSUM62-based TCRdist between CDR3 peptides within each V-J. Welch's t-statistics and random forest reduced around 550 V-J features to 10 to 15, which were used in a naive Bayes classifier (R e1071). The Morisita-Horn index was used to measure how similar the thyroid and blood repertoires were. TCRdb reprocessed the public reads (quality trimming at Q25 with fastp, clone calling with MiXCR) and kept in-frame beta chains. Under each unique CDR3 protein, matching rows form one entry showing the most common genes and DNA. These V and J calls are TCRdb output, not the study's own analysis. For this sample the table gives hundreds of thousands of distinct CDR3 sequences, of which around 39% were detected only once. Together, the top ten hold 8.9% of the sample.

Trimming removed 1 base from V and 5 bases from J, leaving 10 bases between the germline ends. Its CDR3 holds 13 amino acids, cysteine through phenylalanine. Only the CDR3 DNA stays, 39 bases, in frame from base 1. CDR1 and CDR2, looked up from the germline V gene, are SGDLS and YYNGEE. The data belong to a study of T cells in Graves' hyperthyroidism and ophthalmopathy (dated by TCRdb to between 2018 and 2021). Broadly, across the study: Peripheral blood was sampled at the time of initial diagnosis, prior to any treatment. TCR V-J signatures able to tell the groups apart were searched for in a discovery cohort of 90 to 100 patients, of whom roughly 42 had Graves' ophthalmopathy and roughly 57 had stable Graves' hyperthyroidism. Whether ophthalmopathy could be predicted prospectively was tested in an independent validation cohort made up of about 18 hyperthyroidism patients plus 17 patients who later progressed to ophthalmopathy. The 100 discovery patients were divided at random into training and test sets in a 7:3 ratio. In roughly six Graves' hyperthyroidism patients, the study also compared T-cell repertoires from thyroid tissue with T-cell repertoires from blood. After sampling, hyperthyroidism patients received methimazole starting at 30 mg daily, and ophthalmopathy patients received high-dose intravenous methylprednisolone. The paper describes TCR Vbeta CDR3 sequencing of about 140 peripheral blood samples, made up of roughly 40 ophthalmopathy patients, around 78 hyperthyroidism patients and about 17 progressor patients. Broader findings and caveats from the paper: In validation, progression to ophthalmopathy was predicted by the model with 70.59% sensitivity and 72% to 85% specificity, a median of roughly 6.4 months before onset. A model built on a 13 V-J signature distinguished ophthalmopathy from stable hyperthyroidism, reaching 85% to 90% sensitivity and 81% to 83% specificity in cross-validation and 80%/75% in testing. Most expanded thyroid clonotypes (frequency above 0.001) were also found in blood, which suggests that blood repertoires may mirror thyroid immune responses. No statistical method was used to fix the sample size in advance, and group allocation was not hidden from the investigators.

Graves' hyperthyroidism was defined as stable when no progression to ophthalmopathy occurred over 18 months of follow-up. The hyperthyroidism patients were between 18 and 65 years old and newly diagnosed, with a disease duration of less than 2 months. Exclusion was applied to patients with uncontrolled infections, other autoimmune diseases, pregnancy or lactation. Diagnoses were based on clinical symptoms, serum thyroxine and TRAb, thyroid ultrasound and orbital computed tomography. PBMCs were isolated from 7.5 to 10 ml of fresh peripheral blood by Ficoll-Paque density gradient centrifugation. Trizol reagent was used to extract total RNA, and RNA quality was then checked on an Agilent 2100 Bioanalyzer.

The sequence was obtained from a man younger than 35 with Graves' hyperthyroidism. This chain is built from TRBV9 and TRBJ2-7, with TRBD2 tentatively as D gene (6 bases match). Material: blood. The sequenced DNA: TGTGCCAGCAGCGTATCCGGGAGAGACGAGCAGTACTTC. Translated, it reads CASSVSGRDEQYF.